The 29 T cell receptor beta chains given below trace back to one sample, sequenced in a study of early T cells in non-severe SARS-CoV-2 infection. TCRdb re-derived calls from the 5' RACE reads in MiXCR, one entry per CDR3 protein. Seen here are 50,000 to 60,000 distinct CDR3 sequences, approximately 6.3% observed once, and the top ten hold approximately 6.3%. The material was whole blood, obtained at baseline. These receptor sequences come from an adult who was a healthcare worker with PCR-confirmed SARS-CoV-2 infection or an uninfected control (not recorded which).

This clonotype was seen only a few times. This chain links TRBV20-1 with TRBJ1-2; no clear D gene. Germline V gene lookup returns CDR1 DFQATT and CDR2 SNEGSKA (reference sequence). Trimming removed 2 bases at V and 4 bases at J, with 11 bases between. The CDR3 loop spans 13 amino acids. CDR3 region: CSARYSGGYGYTF. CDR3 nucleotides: TGCAGTGCTAGATACTCAGGAGGCTATGGCTACACCTTC.

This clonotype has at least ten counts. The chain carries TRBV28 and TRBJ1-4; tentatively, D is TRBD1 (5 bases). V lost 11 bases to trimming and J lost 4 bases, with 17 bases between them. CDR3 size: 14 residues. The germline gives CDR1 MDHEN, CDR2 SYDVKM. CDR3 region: CASQGAQGNEKLFF. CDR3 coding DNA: TGTGCCTCCCAAGGGGCACAAGGTAATGAAAAACTGTTTTTT.

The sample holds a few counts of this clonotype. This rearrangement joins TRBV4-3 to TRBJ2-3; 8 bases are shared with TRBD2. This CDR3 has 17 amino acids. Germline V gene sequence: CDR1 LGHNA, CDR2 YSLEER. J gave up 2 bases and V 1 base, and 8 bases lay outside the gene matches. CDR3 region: CASSQGLAGFDTDTQYF. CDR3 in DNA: TGCGCCAGCAGCCAAGGTCTAGCGGGCTTCGACACAGATACGCAGTATTTT.

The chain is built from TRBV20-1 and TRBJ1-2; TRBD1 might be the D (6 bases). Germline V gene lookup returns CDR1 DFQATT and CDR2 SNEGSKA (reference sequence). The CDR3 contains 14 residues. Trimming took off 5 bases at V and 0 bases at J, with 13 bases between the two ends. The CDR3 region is CSAGDRLANYGYTF. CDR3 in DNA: TGCAGTGCTGGCGACAGGTTAGCTAACTATGGCTACACCTTC.

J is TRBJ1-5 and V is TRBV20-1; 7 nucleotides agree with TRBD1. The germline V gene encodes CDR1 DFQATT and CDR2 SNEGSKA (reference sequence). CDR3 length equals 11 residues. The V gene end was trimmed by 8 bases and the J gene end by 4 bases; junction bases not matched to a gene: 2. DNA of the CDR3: TGCAGTACACAGGGGAATCAGCCCCAGCATTTT. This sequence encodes CSTQGNQPQHF.

CDR3 in amino acids: CASSGLKAGETQYF. DNA for the CDR3: TGTGCCAGCAGTGGTCTGAAGGCAGGGGAGACCCAGTACTTC. The rearrangement joins TRBV28 to TRBJ2-5, with TRBD1 as a possible D gene (5 bases). V lost 5 bases to trimming and J lost 5 bases, with 15 bases between them. Per the germline V gene, CDR1 is MDHEN and CDR2 is SYDVKM. The CDR3 is made up of 14 amino acids.

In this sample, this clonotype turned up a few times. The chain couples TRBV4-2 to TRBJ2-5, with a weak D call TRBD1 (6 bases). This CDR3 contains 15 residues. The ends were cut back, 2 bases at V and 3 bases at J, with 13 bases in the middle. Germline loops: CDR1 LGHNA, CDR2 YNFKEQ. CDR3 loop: CASSQIGQNKETQYF. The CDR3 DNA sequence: TGTGCCAGCAGCCAAATCGGACAGAACAAAGAGACCCAGTACTTC.

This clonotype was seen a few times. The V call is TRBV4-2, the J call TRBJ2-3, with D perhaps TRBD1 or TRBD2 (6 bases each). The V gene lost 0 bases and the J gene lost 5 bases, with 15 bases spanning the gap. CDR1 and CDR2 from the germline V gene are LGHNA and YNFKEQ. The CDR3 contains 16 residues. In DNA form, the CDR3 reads TGTGCCAGCAGCCAAGATTGGGGGGCTGGGGGAGATACGCAGTATTTT. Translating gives CASSQDWGAGGDTQYF.

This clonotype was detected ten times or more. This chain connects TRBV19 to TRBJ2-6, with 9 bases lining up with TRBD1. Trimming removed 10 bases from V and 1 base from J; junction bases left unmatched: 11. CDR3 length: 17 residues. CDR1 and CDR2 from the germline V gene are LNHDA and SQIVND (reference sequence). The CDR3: CATGVGTGISGANVLTF. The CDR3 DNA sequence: TGTGCCACCGGCGTGGGGACAGGGATATCTGGGGCCAACGTCCTGACTTTC.

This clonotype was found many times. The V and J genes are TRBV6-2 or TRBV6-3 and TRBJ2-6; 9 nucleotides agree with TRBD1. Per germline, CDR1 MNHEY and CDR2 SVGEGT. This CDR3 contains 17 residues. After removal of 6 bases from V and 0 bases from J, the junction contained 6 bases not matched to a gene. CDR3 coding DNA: TGTGCCAGCAGGGTACAGGGGGCCGGCTCTGGGGCCAACGTCCTGACTTTC. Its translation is CASRVQGAGSGANVLTF.

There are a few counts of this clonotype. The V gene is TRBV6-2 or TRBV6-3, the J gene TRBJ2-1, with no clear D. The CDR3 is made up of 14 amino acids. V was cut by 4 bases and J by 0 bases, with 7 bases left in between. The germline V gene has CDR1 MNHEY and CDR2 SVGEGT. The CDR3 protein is CASSSGNSYNEQFF. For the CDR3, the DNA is TGTGCCAGCAGTTCAGGAAACTCCTACAATGAGCAGTTCTTC.

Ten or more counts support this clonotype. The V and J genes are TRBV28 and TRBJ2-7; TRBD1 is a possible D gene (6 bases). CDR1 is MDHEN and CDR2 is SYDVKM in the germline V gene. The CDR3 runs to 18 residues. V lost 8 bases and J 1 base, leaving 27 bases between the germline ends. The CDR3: CASFPSGTTIWGSYEQYF. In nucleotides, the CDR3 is TGTGCCAGCTTTCCTTCCGGGACAACCATCTGGGGTTCCTACGAGCAGTACTTC.

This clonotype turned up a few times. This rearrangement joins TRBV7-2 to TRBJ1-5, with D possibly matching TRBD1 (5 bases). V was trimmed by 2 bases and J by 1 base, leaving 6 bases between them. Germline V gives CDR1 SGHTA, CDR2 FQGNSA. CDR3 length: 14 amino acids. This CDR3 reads CASSLRGSNQPQHF. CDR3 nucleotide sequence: TGTGCCAGCAGCTTACGGGGCAGCAATCAGCCCCAGCATTTT. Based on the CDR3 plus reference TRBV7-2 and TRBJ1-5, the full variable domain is GAGVSQSPSNKVTEKGKDVELRCDPISGHTALYWYRQSLGQGLEFLIYFQGNSAPDKSGLPSDRFSAERTGGSVSTLTIQRTQQEDSAVYLCASSLRGSNQPQHFGDGTRLSIL.

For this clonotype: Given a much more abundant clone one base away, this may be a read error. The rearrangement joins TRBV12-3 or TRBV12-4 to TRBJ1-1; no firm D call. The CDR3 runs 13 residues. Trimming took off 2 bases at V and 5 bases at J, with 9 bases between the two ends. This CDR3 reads CASSLYEETEAFF. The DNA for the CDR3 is TGTGCCAGCAGTTTATACGAGGAAACTGAAGCTTTCTTT.

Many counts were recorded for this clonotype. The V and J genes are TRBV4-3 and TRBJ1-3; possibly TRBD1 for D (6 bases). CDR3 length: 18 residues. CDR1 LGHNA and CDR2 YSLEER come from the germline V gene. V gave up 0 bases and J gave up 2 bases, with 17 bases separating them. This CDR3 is CASSQDPGGLGPGNTIYF. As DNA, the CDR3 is TGCGCCAGCAGCCAAGATCCCGGGGGCTTAGGGCCTGGAAACACCATATATTTT.

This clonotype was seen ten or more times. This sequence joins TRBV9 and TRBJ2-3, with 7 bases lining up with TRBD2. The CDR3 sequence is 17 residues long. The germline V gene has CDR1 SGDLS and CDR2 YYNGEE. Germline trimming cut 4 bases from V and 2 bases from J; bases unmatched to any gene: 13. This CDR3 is CASSPVRRGTFTDTQYF. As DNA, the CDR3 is TGTGCCAGCAGCCCAGTCCGGCGGGGGACCTTCACAGATACGCAGTATTTT.

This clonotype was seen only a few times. In nucleotides, the CDR3 is TGCAGCGTTGAAGCCTTGGGAGGGCTGACTGAAGCTTTCTTT. Protein product: CSVEALGGLTEAFF. The chain uses TRBV29-1 and TRBJ1-1, with D unresolved. The CDR3 is 14 residues long. Germline V gives CDR1 SQVTM, CDR2 ANQGSEA. The germline V and J ends were trimmed by 1 base and 5 bases, with 14 bases remaining between them. Based on the CDR3 plus reference TRBV29-1 and TRBJ1-1, the full variable domain is SAVISQKPSRDICQRGTSLTIQCQVDSQVTMMFWYRQQPGQSLTLIATANQGSEATYESGFVIDKFPISRPNLTFSTLTVSNMSPEDSSIYLCSVEALGGLTEAFFGQGTRLTVV.

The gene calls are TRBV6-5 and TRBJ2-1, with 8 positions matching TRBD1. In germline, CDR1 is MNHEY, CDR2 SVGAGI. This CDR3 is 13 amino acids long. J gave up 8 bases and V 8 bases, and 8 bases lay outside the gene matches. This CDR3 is CASLRGQGYEQFF. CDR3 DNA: TGTGCCAGCCTAAGAGGACAGGGCTATGAGCAGTTCTTC.

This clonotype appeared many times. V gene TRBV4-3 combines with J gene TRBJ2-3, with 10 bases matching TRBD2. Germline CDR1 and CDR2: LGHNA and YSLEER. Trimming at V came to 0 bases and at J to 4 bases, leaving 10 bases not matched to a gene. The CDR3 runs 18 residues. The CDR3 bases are TGCGCCAGCAGCCAAGATATCGCTAGCGGGGGTTTCGCAGATACGCAGTATTTT. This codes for CASSQDIASGGFADTQYF.

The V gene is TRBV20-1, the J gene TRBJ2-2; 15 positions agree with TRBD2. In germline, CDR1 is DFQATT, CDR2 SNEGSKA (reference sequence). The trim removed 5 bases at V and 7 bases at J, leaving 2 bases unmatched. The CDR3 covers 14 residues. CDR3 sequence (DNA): TGCAGTGCTGGACTAGCGGGGGGGGACGGGGAGCTGTTTTTT. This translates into CSAGLAGGDGELFF.

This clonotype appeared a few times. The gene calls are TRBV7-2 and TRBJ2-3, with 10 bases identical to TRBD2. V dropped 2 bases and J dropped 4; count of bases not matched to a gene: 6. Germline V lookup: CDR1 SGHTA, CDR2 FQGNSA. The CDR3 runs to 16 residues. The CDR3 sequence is CASSLRVAGGADTQYF. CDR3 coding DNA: TGTGCCAGCAGCTTACGGGTAGCGGGGGGTGCAGATACGCAGTATTTT.

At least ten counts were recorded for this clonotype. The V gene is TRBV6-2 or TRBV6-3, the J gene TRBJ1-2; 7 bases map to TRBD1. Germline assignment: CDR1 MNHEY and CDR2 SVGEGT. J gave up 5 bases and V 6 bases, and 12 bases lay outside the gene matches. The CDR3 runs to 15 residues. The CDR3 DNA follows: TGTGCCAGCAGACGGGATTGGACAGGCCCTTATGGCTACACCTTC. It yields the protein CASRRDWTGPYGYTF.

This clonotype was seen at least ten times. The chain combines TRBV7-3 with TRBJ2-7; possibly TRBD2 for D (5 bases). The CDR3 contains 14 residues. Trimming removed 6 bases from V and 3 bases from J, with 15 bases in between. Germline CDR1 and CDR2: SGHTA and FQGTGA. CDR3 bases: TGTGCCAGCAGTAAGGGAGAGATACACTACGAGCAGTACTTC. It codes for CASSKGEIHYEQYF.

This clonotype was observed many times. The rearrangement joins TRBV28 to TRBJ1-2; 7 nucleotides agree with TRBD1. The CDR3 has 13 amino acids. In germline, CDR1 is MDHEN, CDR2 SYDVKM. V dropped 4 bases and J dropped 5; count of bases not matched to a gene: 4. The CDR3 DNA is TGTGCCAGCAGTTCGACAGGGACTTATGGCTACACCTTC. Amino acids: CASSSTGTYGYTF.

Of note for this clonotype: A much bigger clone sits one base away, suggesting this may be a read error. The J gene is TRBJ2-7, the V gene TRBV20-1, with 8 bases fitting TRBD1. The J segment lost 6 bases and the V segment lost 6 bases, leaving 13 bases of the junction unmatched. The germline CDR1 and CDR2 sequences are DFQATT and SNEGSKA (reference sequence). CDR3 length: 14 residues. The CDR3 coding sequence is TGCAGTGCCGGCCGCGACAGGGGTTCGTCCGAGCAGTACTTC. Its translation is CSAGRDRGSSEQYF.

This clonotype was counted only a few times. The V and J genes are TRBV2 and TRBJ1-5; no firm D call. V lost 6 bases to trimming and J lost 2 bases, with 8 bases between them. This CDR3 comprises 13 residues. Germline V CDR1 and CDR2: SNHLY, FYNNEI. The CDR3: CASRVRGNQPQHF. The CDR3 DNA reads TGTGCCAGCAGGGTTAGGGGCAATCAGCCCCAGCATTTT. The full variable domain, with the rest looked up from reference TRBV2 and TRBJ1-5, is EPEVTQTPSHQVTQMGQEVILRCVPISNHLYFYWYRQILGQKVEFLVSFYNNEISEKSEIFDDQFSVERPDGSNFTLKIRSTKLEDSAMYFCASRVRGNQPQHFGDGTRLSIL.

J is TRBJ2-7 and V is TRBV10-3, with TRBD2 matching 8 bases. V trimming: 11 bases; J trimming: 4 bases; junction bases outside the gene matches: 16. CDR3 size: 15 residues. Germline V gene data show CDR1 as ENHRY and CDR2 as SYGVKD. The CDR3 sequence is CASGDEIAGLYEQYF. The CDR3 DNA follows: TGTGCCTCTGGGGATGAGATAGCGGGGCTATACGAGCAGTACTTC.

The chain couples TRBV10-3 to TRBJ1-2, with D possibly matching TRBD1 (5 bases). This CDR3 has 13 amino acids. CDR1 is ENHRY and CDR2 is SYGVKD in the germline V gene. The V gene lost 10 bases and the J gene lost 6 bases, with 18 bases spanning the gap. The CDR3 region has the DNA TGTGCCACCTGGGTGACGGGGACCCATGGCTACACCTTC. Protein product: CATWVTGTHGYTF.

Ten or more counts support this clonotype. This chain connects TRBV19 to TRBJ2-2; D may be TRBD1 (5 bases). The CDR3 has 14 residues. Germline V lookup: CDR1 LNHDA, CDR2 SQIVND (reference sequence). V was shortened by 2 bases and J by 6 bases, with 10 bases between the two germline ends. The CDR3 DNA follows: TGTGCCAGTAGTATAACCAGGGCGGCCGGGGAGCTGTTTTTT. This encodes CASSITRAAGELFF.